The sequence of this T cell receptor beta chain was determined in a study of T cell responses to AZD1222 COVID-19 vaccine. The germline V and J ends were trimmed by 6 bases and 7 bases, with 15 bases remaining between them. Germline lookup yields CDR1 MNHEY and CDR2 SVGAGI. This CDR3 spans 13 amino acids. The table came from immunoSEQ multiplex PCR; TCRdb's copy has only in-frame clones and leaves some out. The repertoire includes some 150,000 clones, over 75% of them detected once, and about 3.3% sits in the top ten. The sequence came from an adult who received the AZD1222 COVID-19 vaccine. The sequencing here drew on peripheral blood, taken 28 days after the second AZD1222 dose. The chain is built from TRBV6-5 and TRBJ1-2; D possibly corresponds to TRBD1 (6 bases). The CDR3 region is CASRGAGDRGYTF. CDR3 nucleotides: TGTGCCAGCAGGGGAGCAGGGGACCGTGGCTACACCTTC.